Here is one TCR beta chain with its context. Its antigen remains unknown. The data originate from a study of Ad26.COV2.S vaccination and SARS-CoV-2 variants. Overall study context: This donor came from the COV1001 trial of Ad26.COV2.S. Each vaccinee took Ad26.COV2.S intramuscularly, once or twice 56 days apart.

The CDR3 totals 12 residues. V lost 9 bases and J lost 0, with 8 bases in between. CDR1 is MRHNA and CDR2 is SNTAGT in the germline V gene. Profiled with immunoSEQ multiplex PCR; TCRdb holds only in-frame clones, not every one. Among around 400,000 clones, over 75% were seen once, and the ten largest hold about 2%. The sample's treatment: some 20 received Ad26.COV2.S at low or high dose, single or two shots; five or six received placebo; per-sample allocation not given. The samples were gathered on day 63 after the first injection of vaccine or placebo. Donation came from an adult in Boston who was aged 18-55 years. Study-wide results and limits: Analyses that measured TCR breadth and depth may have underestimated total T cell responses.

The sample consisted of peripheral blood, taken in a trial of Ad26.COV2.S vaccine versus placebo. The clonotype was recovered from a person aged 18-60 years who received the Ad26.COV2.S COVID-19 vaccine or a placebo. J is TRBJ2-5 and V is TRBV6-4; a weak D match, TRBD1 (6 bases). CDR3 sequence (DNA): TGTGCCAGAACAGGGCACCAAGAGACCCAGTACTTC. Translating it yields CARTGHQETQYF.